This T cell receptor beta chain derives from a study of technical replicates of blood from a handful of donors. In regard to this clone: One junction end disagrees with the germline gene, perhaps due to a read error. Within the sample, other DNA sequences also encode this same CDR3.

Germline assignment: CDR1 SGDLS and CDR2 YYNGEE. This CDR3 is built from 15 residues. Repertoires were generated with immunoSEQ multiplex PCR, while TCRdb's copy carries only in-frame clones and drops some. The sample holds about 59,000 clones, around 95% seen once. The sample was PBMCs. This TCR was sampled from a human donor in good health. Some clones in this sample may be carry-over from other donors' samples. The rearrangement links TRBV9 to TRBJ2-3; tentative D call: TRBD1 (6 bases). This CDR3 is CASSKGQSSTDTQYF. The CDR3 nucleotides are TGTGCTAGCAGCAAAGGACAGTCGAGCACAGATACGCAGTATTTT.